This T cell receptor beta chain was captured in a study of cytomegalovirus exposure and HLA in healthy donors (dated by TCRdb to about 2017). At the level of the whole study: The 650 to 800 repertoires of the first cohort and the approximately 110 validation repertoires were produced on the same platform, according to a later analysis. The study aimed to test whether signatures of past pathogen exposure could be identified by cataloging public T cell receptors. Besides the first cohort of some 670 subjects, a separate validation cohort made up of some 110 different subjects was used. To predict cytomegalovirus infection status, the study combined high-throughput TCR immunosequencing, statistical association of individual TCRs with disease status, and machine learning. General findings and caveats noted by the study authors: According to the authors, the approach could potentially be generalized to other disease states and immunological phenotypes. While some public TCRs were present in many individuals, most TCR sequences turned up only very rarely across donors. Subsequent analysis determined that TCRs grouped into clusters in the first cohort also showed a tendency toward co-occurrence across the 120 or so validation repertoires, and 85% to 95% of cluster scores exceeded 0. A few of the identified cytomegalovirus-associated TCR beta chains were confirmed in vitro to be specific for cytomegalovirus antigens. In the study, around 150 TCR beta chains were listed as associated with cytomegalovirus. All 120 or so repertoires were used to score co-occurrence in the validation cohort in a later analysis, because that analysis had no HLA typing for the cohort. In both the original and validation cohorts, the classifier was reported to diagnose cytomegalovirus status with high specificity and sensitivity.

The donors belonged to the validation cohort of around 110 subjects, which was separate from the approximately 700-subject first cohort. Library creation used the immunoSEQ multiplex PCR assay. Turning to the authors' computational methods: A statistical classification framework was built to diagnose cytomegalovirus status from the catalog of TCR beta chain sequences. TCRdb took this table from immuneACCESS and kept in-frame rearrangements with V and J called. Such tables lack part of the clones; where checked against another copy, unresolved V genes explain under half of the gap, and the rest is unexplained. The V and J calls and the clone size are those of that table, but D and trimming were determined from the DNA. The sample yields approximately 220,000 clones; about 83% were counted once. The ten top clones hold 2.6% of the sample. From the germline V gene, CDR1 is SGHTA and CDR2 is FQGTGA. Trimming leaves V shorter by 8 bases and J shorter by 3 bases, with the junction holding 7 bases beyond the gene matches. From the cysteine up to the phenylalanine, the CDR3 has a length of 14 residues. Of the read, only the CDR3 DNA is kept; its 42 bases are in frame from base 1.

A word on this clone: Its antigen is not yet known. Base-call qualities are not available, and no considerably larger clone is one nucleotide away.

The rearrangement combines TRBV7-3 with TRBJ2-1, and 7 junction bases match TRBD2. Input material: PBMCs. The receptor was isolated from a man younger than 35 in good health and CMV-seronegative. The CDR3 loop reads CASGSSGGYNEQFF. The DNA is as follows: TGTGCCAGCGGATCTAGCGGAGGCTACAATGAGCAGTTCTTC.